This T cell receptor beta chain was found in a study of blood T cell repertoires in COVID-19. In the study overall: Samples representing acute and convalescent COVID-19 were sourced from the United States, Italy and Spain. PBMCs, B-cell-depleted T cells, or T cells were the source of the cDNA or gDNA that made up the material.

CDR1 and CDR2 from the germline V gene are LNHDA and SQIVND (reference sequence). J gave up 6 bases and V 3 bases, and 5 bases lay outside the gene matches. The CDR3 runs to 15 residues. Membership in each cohort depended on participant-reported clinical history. Study processing details: Researchers report that nucleated cell counts were estimated from reference gene primer amplification. Profiled with immunoSEQ multiplex PCR; TCRdb holds only in-frame clones, not every one. V and J calls and clone size are given by that table; D and trimming were obtained from the DNA. Here the sample spans about 160,000 clones, around 83% being singletons.

The clonotype originates from a woman aged 45-65 years in a cohort exposed to, infected with or recovered from COVID-19 (not recorded which). What was sequenced was PBMCs or T cells enriched from blood (not recorded which). This rearrangement joins TRBV19 to TRBJ2-5; 12 bases fit TRBD2. The CDR3 spells CASSMTSGSGQTQYF. As DNA, the CDR3 is TGTGCCAGTAGTATGACTAGCGGGAGCGGACAGACCCAGTACTTC.